These 17 T cell receptor beta chains share one sample of origin, sequenced in a study of identical twins. TCRdb reprocessed the 5' RACE reads via MiXCR and lists one record per CDR3 protein. The table lists some 460,000 distinct CDR3 sequences, approximately 15% of them singletons. The same data also went into a second study, on yellow fever vaccine responses in identical twins.

Sequencing was done on a sample of CD4+ T cells sorted from blood. Receptors originate from a woman under 30 in good health.

The rearrangement uses TRBV9 and TRBJ2-1, with TRBD1 matching over 9 bases. V shed 1 base, J shed 7 bases, and the junction held 6 bases outside the gene matches. Germline V gene lookup returns CDR1 SGDLS and CDR2 YYNGEE. The CDR3 consists of 15 residues. CDR3 DNA: TGTGCCAGCAGCGTAACGACAGGGGGTCGGAATGAGCAGTTCTTC. It yields the protein CASSVTTGGRNEQFF.

This clonotype was counted only a few times. The chain couples TRBV19 to TRBJ2-1; D call uncertain. Germline V lookup: CDR1 LNHDA, CDR2 SQIVND (reference sequence). Trimming took off 6 bases at V and 6 bases at J, with 21 bases between the two ends. The CDR3 spans 16 residues. The CDR3 sequence: CASSSPRWQRFNEQFF. CDR3 coding DNA: TGTGCCAGTAGCTCCCCCCGGTGGCAACGGTTCAATGAGCAGTTCTTC.

This clonotype occurred a few times. The gene calls are TRBV12-3 or TRBV12-4 and TRBJ2-7; 8 positions match TRBD2. The CDR3 extends over 15 amino acids. The ends lost 5 bases at V and 4 bases at J; junction bases unmatched: 10. The CDR3 bases are TGTGCCAGCAGTCCCGCGGGGGGAGGCCGATACGAGCAGTACTTC. This translates into CASSPAGGGRYEQYF.

V usage is TRBV7-2 and J usage is TRBJ2-7; 7 bases are shared with TRBD1. The germline V gene has CDR1 SGHTA and CDR2 FQGNSA. The CDR3 contains 12 residues. V trimming: 5 bases; J trimming: 5 bases; junction bases outside the gene matches: 3. CDR3 protein: CASSHDRDEQYF. Here the CDR3 DNA reads TGTGCCAGCAGCCACGACAGGGACGAGCAGTACTTC.

This clonotype was observed many times. CDR3 in DNA: TGCGCCAGCAGCTTGTCGGGGGGGTATGAGCAGTTCTTC. Protein: CASSLSGGYEQFF. This rearrangement joins TRBV5-1 to TRBJ2-1; 8 bases are shared with TRBD2. The CDR3 covers 13 residues. Germline V gene sequence: CDR1 SGHRS, CDR2 YFSETQ. V dropped 1 base and J dropped 8; count of bases not matched to a gene: 2.

The V gene is TRBV29-1, the J gene TRBJ1-2, with TRBD1 matching over 7 bases. The CDR3 sequence is 14 residues long. V was pared by 3 bases and J by 2 bases, with 6 bases of the junction left unmatched. Germline-derived CDR1 and CDR2 are SQVTM and ANQGSEA. CDR3 sequence reads: CSVESRGWNYGYTF. Written as DNA, the CDR3 is TGCAGCGTTGAGAGCAGGGGGTGGAACTATGGCTACACCTTC.

The V gene is TRBV3-1, the J gene TRBJ2-3, with D unclear. Trimming took off 4 bases at V and 5 bases at J, with 13 bases between the two ends. Germline V gene data show CDR1 as LGHDT and CDR2 as YNNKEL (reference sequence). The CDR3 totals 14 residues. This CDR3 reads CASSLSPTVDTQYF. The CDR3 coding sequence is TGTGCCAGCAGCCTAAGCCCAACCGTAGATACGCAGTATTTT.

This clonotype was recorded only once. J is TRBJ2-7 and V is TRBV2; D uncertain. CDR1 and CDR2 from the germline V gene are SNHLY and FYNNEI. Trimming removed 4 bases from V and 6 bases from J, with 13 bases in between. The CDR3 covers 13 residues. The CDR3 loop is CASSASDASEQYF. CDR3 sequence (DNA): TGTGCCAGCAGTGCCTCTGACGCAAGCGAGCAGTACTTC.

V is TRBV28 and J is TRBJ2-7, with a tentative D call TRBD2 (5 bases). V lost 6 bases, J lost 0 bases, and 18 bases lay in between. The V gene's germline CDR1 is MDHEN and CDR2 SYDVKM. This CDR3 spans 16 amino acids. The CDR3 region has the DNA TGTGCCAGCAGCCCCCCTGGAGGAAGAGTCTCCTACGAGCAGTACTTC. Residues: CASSPPGGRVSYEQYF.

V and J are TRBV5-1 and TRBJ1-6; D is undetermined. Between the trimmed V and J ends, which lost 0 bases and 3 bases, there was a span of 7 bases. Germline V gene data show CDR1 as SGHRS and CDR2 as YFSETQ. The CDR3 is 15 amino acids. The CDR3 region has the DNA TGCGCCAGCAGCTTGGAGGACCACTATAATTCACCCCTCCACTTT. As protein: CASSLEDHYNSPLHF.

This clonotype was detected only a few times. The chain recombines TRBV28 with TRBJ2-1, with D hard to call. The germline V gene encodes CDR1 MDHEN and CDR2 SYDVKM. The CDR3 has 11 residues. Deletions cut 6 bases from V and 2 bases from J, with 2 bases between. CDR3 amino acids: CASRTYNEQFF. The CDR3 DNA sequence: TGTGCCAGCAGAACCTACAATGAGCAGTTCTTC.

This clonotype has a handful of counts. The V call is TRBV7-3, the J call TRBJ1-1, with D perhaps TRBD1 (6 bases). The CDR3 is 14 residues long. Per germline, CDR1 SGHTA and CDR2 FQGTGA. V lost 3 bases, J lost 5 bases, and 13 bases lay in between. Written as DNA, the CDR3 is TGTGCCAGCAGCTTCGAGGGGGGTCTGACTGAAGCTTTCTTT. This sequence encodes CASSFEGGLTEAFF.

About this clonotype itself: A much larger clonotype is one base distant, so this may be a read error. The chain couples TRBV12-3 or TRBV12-4 to TRBJ2-1, with TRBD1 as a possible D gene (5 bases). Deletions cut 0 bases from V and 2 bases from J, with 8 bases between. This CDR3 region has 15 residues. The CDR3 is CASSLAGHPYNEQFF. The CDR3 DNA follows: TGTGCCAGCAGTTTAGCAGGACACCCCTACAATGAGCAGTTCTTC.

This clonotype was seen a few times. The chain is built from TRBV29-1 and TRBJ1-1; the D gene is possibly TRBD1 (5 bases). The CDR3 has 13 amino acids. The ends were cut back, 3 bases at V and 5 bases at J, with 13 bases in the middle. Germline values: CDR1 SQVTM, CDR2 ANQGSEA. CDR3 bases: TGCAGCGTTGAGGGGGGTGGGAGGACTGAAGCTTTCTTT. It is translated as CSVEGGGRTEAFF.

This clonotype was counted between two and nine times. This chain joins TRBV20-1 and TRBJ2-7, with 13 bases matching TRBD2. This CDR3 comprises 14 residues. V shed 6 bases, J shed 3 bases, and the junction held 5 bases outside the gene matches. Germline CDR1 DFQATT, CDR2 SNEGSKA (reference sequence). DNA for the CDR3: TGCAGTGCGGAGGGACTAGCGGGGATCTACGAGCAGTACTTC. It specifies CSAEGLAGIYEQYF.

A few counts support this clonotype. The gene calls are TRBV5-1 and TRBJ2-2; no clear D. Trimming left V 0 bases short and J 5 bases short, with 11 bases between. This CDR3 has 15 residues. Looked up from germline, CDR1 is SGHRS and CDR2 is YFSETQ. The CDR3 nucleotides are TGCGCCAGCAGCTTGGGTAGGCAGAGGACCGGGGAGCTGTTTTTT. Translation: CASSLGRQRTGELFF.

This clonotype appeared a single time. This chain connects TRBV18 to TRBJ2-7, with 8 bases fitting TRBD2. The germline V gene encodes CDR1 KGHSH and CDR2 LQKENI. This CDR3 is built from 14 residues. Losses at the gene ends were 4 bases for V and 3 bases for J; bases not matched to a gene: 5. CDR3 region: CASSRSGEIYEQYF. CDR3 bases: TGTGCCAGCTCACGTAGCGGGGAGATCTACGAGCAGTACTTC.